The 28 T cell receptor beta chains given below trace back to one sample, sequenced in a study of breast tumors, draining lymph nodes, adjacent tissues. Breast cancer patients provided tissue from their axillary draining lymph nodes. Each CDR3 protein gets one entry after TCRdb re-called the multiplex PCR reads with MiXCR. The sample has over 200,000 distinct CDR3 sequences, approximately 36% seen once; the top ten hold under 4.5%. Sequenced input: axillary lymph node tissue. The source is a female donor with breast cancer. Some clones in this sample may be carry-over from other donors' samples.

For this clonotype: A much larger clone sits a single nucleotide away, making a read error possible. V gene TRBV11-2 combines with J gene TRBJ2-2; D may be TRBD1 (5 bases). Germline V gene sequence: CDR1 SGHAT, CDR2 FQNNGV. Trimming pared 1 base from V and 7 bases from J, leaving 13 bases between. This CDR3 has 15 amino acids. The CDR3 sequence is CASSLAQGTNGELFF. The CDR3 DNA reads TGTGCCAGCAGCTTAGCGCAGGGTACTAACGGGGAGCTGTTTTTT.

In this sample, this clonotype turned up many times. The chain recombines TRBV5-6 with TRBJ1-3; D is possibly TRBD1 (5 bases). V was pared by 7 bases and J by 2 bases, with 16 bases between. The germline V gene has CDR1 SGHDT and CDR2 YYEEEE. The CDR3 loop spans 15 amino acids. As DNA, the CDR3 is TGTGCCAGCTTCGCGGGGGGGAGACCTGGAAACACCATATATTTT. This translates into CASFAGGRPGNTIYF.

The chain links TRBV20-1 to TRBJ1-5; TRBD1 aligns across 7 bases. J was trimmed by 3 bases and V by 3 bases; bases with no gene match: 5. Germline V gene sequence: CDR1 DFQATT, CDR2 SNEGSKA (reference sequence). The CDR3 spans 14 residues. In DNA form, the CDR3 reads TGCAGTGCTAGCCCGGGACAGTACAATCAGCCCCAGCATTTT. Its protein product is CSASPGQYNQPQHF.

A few counts support this clonotype. The chain employs TRBV30 and TRBJ1-3; D perhaps matches TRBD1 (6 bases). This CDR3 spans 14 amino acids. V lost 3 bases to trimming and J lost 0 bases, with 9 bases between them. CDR1 and CDR2 (germline): GTSNPN, SVGIG (reference sequence). The CDR3 region has the DNA TGTGCCTGGAGAGGGGGGGACTCTGGAAACACCATATATTTT. Its protein is CAWRGGDSGNTIYF.

In this sample, this clonotype turned up many times. The CDR3 is CASTLVRGNEQYF. For the CDR3, the DNA is TGTGCCAGCACCCTAGTTCGTGGCAACGAGCAGTACTTC. The chain combines TRBV6-6 with TRBJ2-7; the D is unclear. The V end was cut by 7 bases, the J end by 5 bases, with 15 bases between. In germline, CDR1 is MNHNY, CDR2 SVGAGI (reference sequence). The CDR3 covers 13 residues.

This clonotype occurred many times. V is TRBV24-1 and J is TRBJ2-2; D may be TRBD2 (6 bases). V lost 9 bases and J 2 bases, leaving 15 bases between the germline ends. The CDR3 is 15 residues long. Germline assignment: CDR1 KGHDR and CDR2 SFDVKD. For the CDR3, the DNA is TGTGCCACCTCCACCCCTAGCGCCAACACCGGGGAGCTGTTTTTT. This encodes CATSTPSANTGELFF.

This clonotype was observed many times. The DNA of the CDR3 is TGCGCCGGCGCAGGGGTACCCTACGAGCAGTACTTC. Its protein is CAGAGVPYEQYF. The chain carries TRBV5-1 and TRBJ2-7, with a possible D match to TRBD1 (6 bases). V lost 10 bases and J 2 bases, leaving 13 bases between the germline ends. The CDR3 is 12 amino acids. Germline CDR1 SGHRS, CDR2 YFSETQ. Filled out from reference TRBV5-1 and TRBJ2-7, the complete variable domain reads KAGVTQTPRYLIKTRGQQVTLSCSPISGHRSVSWYQQTPGQGLQFLFEYFSETQRNKGNFPGRFSGRQFSNSRSEMNVSTLELGDSALYLCAGAGVPYEQYFGPGTRLTVT.

For this clonotype: The junction departs from germline at one end; a sequencing error may be responsible. This chain joins TRBV10-2 and TRBJ2-3, with 9 bases matching TRBD2. The germline V gene has CDR1 WSHSY and CDR2 SAAADI. This CDR3 has 17 residues. Here the CDR3 reads CASSQKMASGGTDTQYF. CDR3 nucleotides: TGTGCCAGCTCCCAAAAGATGGCTAGCGGGGGCACAGATACGCAGTATTTT.

V and J are TRBV20-1 and TRBJ1-4, with 7 bases that match TRBD1. Germline V CDR1 and CDR2: DFQATT, SNEGSKA (reference sequence). With V trimmed by 6 bases and J by 6 bases, 13 bases remained unmatched. CDR3 size: 15 residues. Here the CDR3 reads CSAPDRAAGDEKLFF. The CDR3 DNA reads as TGCAGTGCACCAGACAGGGCGGCCGGGGATGAAAAACTGTTTTTT.

There are many counts of this clonotype. The chain uses TRBV20-1 and TRBJ2-3, with no clear D. Germline CDR1 DFQATT, CDR2 SNEGSKA (reference sequence). The CDR3 sequence is 11 residues long. Trimming cost V 5 bases and J 8 bases, with 11 bases left between them. CDR3 bases: TGCAGTGCTGATGGCACTTCTACGCAGTATTTT. This gives the protein CSADGTSTQYF.

A word on this clonotype: The junction and the germline gene differ at one end; a read error may be behind it. The chain has TRBV20-1 and TRBJ2-1; D remains unclear. The germline V gene encodes CDR1 DFQATT and CDR2 SNEGSKA (reference sequence). The CDR3 covers 14 residues. CDR3 bases: TGCAGTGCTAGATGGATCGGCTCCTACACTGAGCAGTTCTTC. It is translated as CSARWIGSYTEQFF.

This clonotype was found many times. This chain joins TRBV20-1 and TRBJ1-2; unclear D gene. Germline-derived CDR1 and CDR2 are DFQATT and SNEGSKA (reference sequence). V lost 6 bases, J lost 2 bases, and 7 bases lay in between. The CDR3 is 11 residues long. The CDR3 nucleotides read TGCAGTGCAGCAGGAAACTATGGCTACACCTTC. Its protein is CSAAGNYGYTF.

About this clonotype: A clone one base away is much larger, so this may be a read error. The V and J genes are TRBV9 and TRBJ2-7; 10 nucleotides agree with TRBD2. Germline V gives CDR1 SGDLS, CDR2 YYNGEE. Trimming at V came to 0 bases and at J to 9 bases, leaving 12 bases not matched to a gene. CDR3 length equals 16 residues. The CDR3 DNA follows: TGTGCCAGCAGCGTAGGCTCGTCTAGCGGGAGTCACGCGCAGTACTTC. Amino acids: CASSVGSSSGSHAQYF.

This clonotype was found many times. This chain joins TRBV5-1 and TRBJ2-1, with 16 bases lining up with TRBD2. Trimming removed 4 bases from V and 6 bases from J; junction bases left unmatched: 10. The germline V gene has CDR1 SGHRS and CDR2 YFSETQ. The CDR3 length is 18 residues. The CDR3 sequence is CASSLGTSGRAGGNEQFF. The CDR3 coding sequence is TGCGCCAGCAGCCTAGGGACTAGCGGGAGGGCCGGGGGCAATGAGCAGTTCTTC. The variable domain in full, completed from reference TRBV5-1 and TRBJ2-1, reads KAGVTQTPRYLIKTRGQQVTLSCSPISGHRSVSWYQQTPGQGLQFLFEYFSETQRNKGNFPGRFSGRQFSNSRSEMNVSTLELGDSALYLCASSLGTSGRAGGNEQFFGPGTRLTVL.

This clonotype was observed a few times. One base away lies a much larger clone, so this may be a sequencing read error. The chain is built from TRBV5-6 and TRBJ2-3; 7 bases agree with TRBD2. CDR1 and CDR2 from the germline V gene are SGHDT and YYEEEE. The CDR3 contains 17 residues. Trimming removed 4 bases from V and 1 base from J; junction bases left unmatched: 12. CDR3 coding DNA: TGTGCCAGCAGCCGCCTAGCGGCAGTGTTCGGCACAGATACGCAGTATTTT. Translation gives CASSRLAAVFGTDTQYF. Using reference TRBV5-6 and TRBJ2-3 for the parts outside the CDR3, the full variable domain is DAGVTQSPTHLIKTRGQQVTLRCSPKSGHDTVSWYQQALGQGPQFIFQYYEEEERQRGNFPDRFSGHQFPNYSSELNVNALLLGDSALYLCASSRLAAVFGTDTQYFGPGTRLTVL.

This clonotype was picked up many times. The J gene is TRBJ1-3, the V gene TRBV5-1, with 7 bases that match TRBD1. Per the germline V gene, CDR1 is SGHRS and CDR2 is YFSETQ. The junction had 5 bases not matched to a gene; V was cut back by 2 bases and J by 0 bases. CDR3 size: 16 residues. This chain's CDR3 is CASSLGYRGSGNTIYF. CDR3 coding DNA: TGCGCCAGCAGCTTAGGATACAGGGGCTCTGGAAACACCATATATTTT.

The table lists this clonotype with many counts. The chain joins TRBV3-1 to TRBJ2-7; D possibly uses TRBD1 or TRBD2 (5 bases each). There are 16 residues in the CDR3. Deletions cut 4 bases from V and 2 bases from J, with 18 bases between. Looked up from germline, CDR1 is LGHDT and CDR2 is YNNKEL (reference sequence). The CDR3 DNA is TGTGCCAGCAGCCTGAGGGGCCTACCCACGACCTACGAGCAGTACTTC. Translation gives CASSLRGLPTTYEQYF.

The chain couples TRBV27 to TRBJ2-1; D unclear. The CDR3 sequence is 15 residues long. V was pared by 7 bases and J by 0 bases, with 13 bases between. In germline, CDR1 is MNHEY, CDR2 SMNVEV (reference sequence). CDR3 DNA: TGTGCCAGCACTATGGGCGGCAGCTCCTACAATGAGCAGTTCTTC. The encoded protein is CASTMGGSSYNEQFF.

Many counts were recorded for this clonotype. This sequence joins TRBV6-6 and TRBJ1-2; D unclear. Germline V gene data show CDR1 as MNHNY and CDR2 as SVGAGI (reference sequence). V dropped 2 bases and J dropped 2 bases, with 3 bases sitting between them. The CDR3 totals 12 residues. CDR3 in DNA: TGTGCCAGCAGTTACAACAACTATGGCTACACCTTC. Its protein product is CASSYNNYGYTF.

This clonotype was counted between two and nine times. The rearrangement joins TRBV19 to TRBJ2-1, with TRBD2 as a possible D gene (6 bases). Per the germline V gene, CDR1 is LNHDA and CDR2 is SQIVND (reference sequence). CDR3 length: 15 residues. Trimming shortened V by 2 bases and J by 4 bases, and 12 bases separated the two germline ends. Here the CDR3 reads CASSIRAGQYNEQFF. CDR3 bases: TGTGCCAGTAGTATACGCGCGGGGCAATACAATGAGCAGTTCTTC.

This sequence joins TRBV9 and TRBJ2-7, with 9 bases identical to TRBD2. Per germline, CDR1 SGDLS and CDR2 YYNGEE. Germline trimming cut 7 bases from V and 4 bases from J; bases unmatched to any gene: 3. The CDR3 runs to 12 residues. As DNA, the CDR3 is TGTGCCAGCGGGACTAGCAATTACGAGCAGTACTTC. Translating it yields CASGTSNYEQYF.

This clonotype has at least ten counts. The chain couples TRBV2 to TRBJ2-7; D remains ambiguous. The germline CDR1 and CDR2 sequences are SNHLY and FYNNEI. The CDR3 consists of 14 residues. V lost 7 bases, J lost 2 bases, and 15 bases lay in between. The chain's CDR3 is CASTNGQSPYEQYF. The DNA of the CDR3 is TGTGCCAGCACTAACGGCCAAAGTCCCTACGAGCAGTACTTC.

This clonotype came up many times. The V call is TRBV4-3, the J call TRBJ2-7, with TRBD1 matching 8 bases. The junction had 7 bases not matched to a gene; V was cut back by 1 base and J by 5 bases. Germline V gene data show CDR1 as LGHNA and CDR2 as YSLEER. This CDR3 is 15 amino acids long. The CDR3 sequence is CASSQGLDRVNEQYF. Here the CDR3 DNA reads TGCGCCAGCAGCCAAGGGTTGGACAGGGTCAACGAGCAGTACTTC.

This clonotype has at least ten counts. The gene calls are TRBV29-1 and TRBJ1-2, with D possibly TRBD1 on 6 matching bases. In germline, CDR1 is SQVTM, CDR2 ANQGSEA. V dropped 4 bases and J dropped 6 bases, with 15 bases sitting between them. This CDR3 spans 13 amino acids. In DNA, the CDR3 is TGCAGCGTTGGGGGGCCGGGGGGGGATGGCTACACCTTC. Translated, it gives CSVGGPGGDGYTF.

This clonotype has ten or more counts. The genes are TRBV9 and TRBJ1-2, with 7 bases fitting TRBD1. V was pared by 3 bases and J by 0 bases, with 5 bases of the junction left unmatched. The germline V gene has CDR1 SGDLS and CDR2 YYNGEE. The CDR3 consists of 15 residues. Written as DNA, the CDR3 is TGTGCCAGCAGCGGGGGACAGCGAGCTAACTATGGCTACACCTTC. Residues: CASSGGQRANYGYTF.

The chain has TRBV15 and TRBJ2-7; TRBD2 aligns across 13 bases. The CDR3 contains 17 residues. Germline loops: CDR1 LNHNV, CDR2 YYDKDF (reference sequence). V trimming: 3 bases; J trimming: 0 bases; junction bases outside the gene matches: 5. CDR3 residues: CATSRGWTSGSSYEQYF. The CDR3 DNA sequence: TGTGCCACCAGCAGGGGTTGGACTAGCGGGAGCTCCTACGAGCAGTACTTC.

This clonotype was seen many times. The rearrangement joins TRBV9 to TRBJ2-1; 10 positions agree with TRBD1. Germline CDR1 is SGDLS and CDR2 is YYNGEE. Trimming took 3 bases from V and 11 from J; bases not matched to a gene: 8. This CDR3 has 14 residues. The CDR3 sequence is CASSDQGTGVKQFF. The CDR3 DNA is TGTGCCAGCAGCGACCAGGGGACAGGGGTAAAGCAGTTCTTC.

This clonotype was counted once. A read error may account for a junction end that differs from germline. The chain has TRBV7-3 and TRBJ2-7; D perhaps matches TRBD1 (6 bases). Germline-derived CDR1 and CDR2 are SGHTA and FQGTGA. The CDR3 covers 13 residues. The CDR3 spells CASSLSDSDEQHF. DNA of the CDR3: TGTGCCAGCAGCTTATCGGACAGCGACGAGCAGCACTTC.